This TCR beta chain originates from a study of T-cell memory formation after mild COVID-19 (dated by TCRdb to about 2021). The study in broad terms: TCR sequence clusters from the two donors were largely donor specific. Longitudinal TCRalpha and TCRbeta repertoire sequencing tracked T-cell clones expanding and contracting after mild COVID-19 in two donors. The cohort comprised two young, previously healthy adult volunteers, one female and one male. Results the study describes overall, beyond this receptor: Contracting CD4+ clones were found mainly in CM and EM memory subsets, while CD8+ clones were enriched in EMRA. The study covered only a couple of mild cases, and larger cohorts including severe cases with pre-infection samples were considered necessary. SARS-CoV-2 specificity of the second-wave clones peaking on day 37 was not confirmed. Clones contracting from day 15 to 85 had balanced CD4/CD8 phenotypes, while a second wave expanding from day 15 to 37 was biased towards CD4+. Some responding clones were found in pre-infection memory, which suggests that pre-existing cross-reactive memory T cells took part in the SARS-CoV-2 response.

Ficoll-Paque density gradient centrifugation was the method used to isolate PBMCs. The sample was run on an Illumina NovaSeq 6000. cDNA libraries for TCRalpha and TCRbeta were prepared by 5'RACE using constant-segment primers, with sample barcodes and unique molecular identifiers added. RNA was extracted from every sample with Trizol reagent. Amplification of the libraries took two PCR steps, and the second step added a second sample barcode plus Illumina TruSeq adapters. The libraries were sequenced on an Illumina NovaSeq using 2 x 150 bp paired-end reads. For the original study's pipeline: The reads were demultiplexed and collapsed into UMI-guided consensus sequences using migec v1.2.7. With mixcr v2.1.11, UMI consensuses were aligned to TRA and TRB V and J templates and assembled into clonotypes. A clonotype was counted as expanded or contracted only if both edgeR and NoisET called the change significant, with noise models trained on biological replicates. For edgeR calls, a false discovery rate-adjusted p below 0.01 and a log2 fold-change threshold of 1 were applied. As an exploratory analysis of dynamics, max-normalized trajectories of the 1000 most abundant clonotypes were examined by PCA with hierarchical clustering. Separately sequenced CD4+ and CD8+ repertoires were used to assign the CD4 or CD8 phenotype of responding clones. TCRdb passed the public sequencing reads through fastp at Q25 and MiXCR, retaining productive beta sequences. CDR3 protein duplicates are merged, each entry listing the most common genes and DNA. The V and J calls follow TCRdb's processing rather than the paper's. The sample has some 290,000 distinct CDR3 sequences on record, roughly 15% of them singletons. Together, the top ten hold around 23% of the sample.

On this clonotype: Its specific antigen is unknown. The input lacks base qualities; no much larger clone sits a single base away.

V trim: 5 bases; J trim: 3 bases; unmatched bases: 4. The CDR3, cysteine through phenylalanine, is 15 amino acids long. The kept DNA is CDR3 alone, 45 bases in frame from the first base. CDR1 and CDR2 are read off the germline V gene as SGHVS and FNYEAQ. This receptor was obtained from a man between 18 and 35 years old who had mild COVID-19 (a few samples of this study predate the infection). The sample titles of this study are shuffled in the database, so cell type and time point are left out; the donor was told from shared clones. The V and J segments used are TRBV7-6 and TRBJ1-4; TRBD1 matches 9 bases in the middle. Sequenced sample: PBMCs or a T cell subset sorted from them (not recorded which). The sequence in DNA is TGTGCCAGCAGCCCGAACAGGGGGCCTAATGAAAAACTGTTTTTT. Translated, this gives CASSPNRGPNEKLFF.